This T cell receptor beta chain was captured by sequencing in a study of blood T cell repertoires in COVID-19. In the study overall: The samples span acute and convalescent COVID-19 from the United States, Italy and Spain. PBMCs, B-cell-depleted T cells, or T cells were the source of the cDNA or gDNA that made up the material.

The junction had 7 bases not matched to a gene; V was cut back by 4 bases and J by 2 bases. Germline V gene lookup returns CDR1 SGHRS and CDR2 YFSETQ. The CDR3 spans 16 residues. Authors' methods: Reference gene primer amplification yielded estimated nucleated cell counts. The assay was immunoSEQ multiplex PCR, and TCRdb's table has in-frame clones only and misses some. V, J and clone size derive from that table, while D and trimming were established from the DNA sequence. Of about 250,000 clones listed, roughly three quarters are singletons. This TCR was sampled from a woman aged 40 to 49 with active or convalescent COVID-19. This sequence joins TRBV5-1 and TRBJ2-3; 10 bases fit TRBD1. Sequencing used peripheral blood. The DNA for the CDR3 is TGCGCCAGCAGCAAAGGGGGGACAGGGGACACAGATACGCAGTATTTT. Its protein product is CASSKGGTGDTDTQYF.